The sample holds a few counts of the clone carrying this T cell receptor beta chain. Antigen unknown. This entry comes from a study of T-cell reconstitution after alpha-beta-depleted transplantation in children. Points from the study as a whole: It was newly produced T cells that mostly accounted for T-cell counts and diversity one year after transplant. In patients about two months after transplant, alpha-beta T cells reportedly arose from several hundred expanded graft clones. The high TCRbeta diversity at day 60 in some patients came from surviving recipient T cells and thymic progenitors.

V dropped 6 bases and J dropped 2 bases, with 17 bases sitting between them. The CDR3 runs to 15 residues. Library preparation (for TCRbeta) was performed with unique molecular identifiers. MiXCR, run by TCRdb on the PCR reads, gives a single entry per CDR3 protein. The sample contains about 610,000 distinct CDR3 sequences, 20% to 30% of which appear only once. Material: PBMCs, obtained before TCRalphabeta/CD19-depleted stem cell transplant. The V and J genes are TRBV12-3 or TRBV12-4 and TRBJ2-7, with D possibly being TRBD1 (6 bases). The TCR originated in a boy younger than two with Wiskott-Aldrich syndrome, due to receive a stem cell transplant. CDR3: CASSKDRQRAYEQYF. The CDR3 nucleotides read TGTGCCAGCAGCAAAGACAGGCAGAGGGCCTACGAGCAGTACTTC.